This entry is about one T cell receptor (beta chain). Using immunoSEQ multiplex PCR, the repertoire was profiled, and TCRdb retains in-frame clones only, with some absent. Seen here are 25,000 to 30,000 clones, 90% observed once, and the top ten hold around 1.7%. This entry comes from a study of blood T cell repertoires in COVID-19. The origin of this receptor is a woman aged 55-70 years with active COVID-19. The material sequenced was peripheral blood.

DNA of the CDR3: TGTGCCAGCAGCGGGGAGAGGGGAAACACCATATATTTT. This codes for CASSGERGNTIYF. The rearrangement links TRBV7-8 to TRBJ1-3; no definite D call. In germline, CDR1 is SGHVS, CDR2 FQNEAQ. The CDR3 is 13 residues long. V dropped 5 bases and J dropped 4 bases, with 9 bases sitting between them.